This is a list of T cell receptor beta chains from one sample in a study of lymphopenia after photon versus proton radiotherapy. Some clones are missing from TCRdb's copy, which holds only in-frame ones; the method was immunoSEQ multiplex PCR. This sample has about 70,000 clones, with under 95% found just once. The sample in question was peripheral blood, obtained from a patient treated with photon-based radiotherapy. The origin of the receptors is a woman aged 35 to 49 with cholangiocarcinoma. The CDR3 runs from the conserved cysteine through the conserved F or W. The D gene is left open where the match is weak. A row's size may be missing; if present it is once, few, many or a size class.

v_call,j_call,clone_size,d_call,cdr3_nt,cdr3_aa
TRBV30,TRBJ2-3,.,TRBD2,TGTGCCTGGGCCACTCGCGGGAGTATCGATACGCAGTATTTT,CAWATRGSIDTQYF
TRBV6-1,TRBJ1-2,.,.,TGTGCTGTAGGACAGACTAACTATGGCTACACCTTC,CAVGQTNYGYTF
TRBV9,TRBJ1-1,few,.,TGTGCCAGTGCCATCCCACGTGGGTTAGGTAACACTGAAGCTTTCTTT,CASAIPRGLGNTEAFF
TRBV29-1,TRBJ1-1,.,.,TGCAGCGTTGAAGGGGCAGCCACTGAAGCTTTCTTT,CSVEGAATEAFF
TRBV19,TRBJ1-3,.,.,TGTGCCAGTAGTATATCCGGAAACACCATATATTTT,CASSISGNTIYF
TRBV7-9,TRBJ2-7,.,TRBD1,TGTGCCAGCAGCTTAGCTGGACAGGGGGACGAGCAGTACTTC,CASSLAGQGDEQYF
TRBV7-9,TRBJ2-4,.,TRBD1,TGTGCCAGCAGCCGATCCGGGACAGTTAAAAACATTCAGTACTTC,CASSRSGTVKNIQYF
TRBV5-6,TRBJ1-5,.,.,TGTGCCAGCAGCAGAACGGGAGGGCTCCATCAGCCCCAGCATTTT,CASSRTGGLHQPQHF
TRBV11-2,TRBJ1-2,.,.,TGTGCCAGCAGCTTAGGTACGGAGAGCTATGGCTACACCTTC,CASSLGTESYGYTF
TRBV6-1,TRBJ1-3,.,.,TGTGCCAGCAGTGGCCTGGTTGGACGGATTACTGGAAACACCATATATTTT,CASSGLVGRITGNTIYF
TRBV7-9,TRBJ1-1,.,.,TGTGCCAGCAGCTTAGGCAGGGGACCGAACACTGAAGCTTTCTTT,CASSLGRGPNTEAFF
TRBV27,TRBJ1-6,.,TRBD1,TGTGCCAGCAGTTACGACAGGGGGAGCTCCTATAATTCACCCCTCCACTTT,CASSYDRGSSYNSPLHF
TRBV9,TRBJ1-1,.,.,TGTGCCAGCAGCGTAGTGGGGGGTACGAACACTGAAGCTTTCTTT,CASSVVGGTNTEAFF
TRBV6-5,TRBJ1-2,.,.,TGTGCCAGCAGTTACGATGAGAAGTTGAACTATGGCTACACCTTC,CASSYDEKLNYGYTF
TRBV7-2,TRBJ1-4,.,TRBD1,TGTGCCAGCAGCTTCCCGGGACAGGGGGAACTGTTTTTT,CASSFPGQGELFF
TRBV28,TRBJ2-1,.,TRBD2,TGTGCCAGCAGTCTTCGGGTTAGCGGGAGGGTCGTGCAGTTCTTC,CASSLRVSGRVVQFF
TRBV7-9,TRBJ2-7,.,TRBD2,TGTGCCAGCAGCTCCCCGACTAGCGGGAGACAAACCTACGAGCAGTACTTC,CASSSPTSGRQTYEQYF
TRBV7-2,TRBJ2-7,.,.,TGTGCCAGCAGCTTAACCTTAGACGAGCAGTACTTC,CASSLTLDEQYF
TRBV6-1,TRBJ1-1,.,TRBD1,TGTGCCAGCAGTGAACAGGACAGGGTGGGAGTCACTGAAGCTTTCTTT,CASSEQDRVGVTEAFF
TRBV5-1,TRBJ2-7,once,.,TGCGCCAGCGACTACGCGGGGGAGCAGTACTTC,CASDYAGEQYF
TRBV27,TRBJ1-2,.,.,TGTGCCAGCAGTTTATCGAAGGTTCGGGGGGCTAGCTATGGCTACACCTTC,CASSLSKVRGASYGYTF
TRBV14,TRBJ2-1,.,.,TGTGCCAGCAGCCAAGACCCGGCAGGGTTCAGTGAGCAGTTCTTC,CASSQDPAGFSEQFF
TRBV9,TRBJ1-2,.,.,TGTGCCAGCAGCCCCTCAGCCGCCACTGGCTACACCTTC,CASSPSAATGYTF
TRBV5-4,TRBJ2-7,.,TRBD2,TGTGCCAGCAGCTTGGCGGGAGGGCCTAAGGACGAGCAGTACTTC,CASSLAGGPKDEQYF
TRBV30,TRBJ1-3,.,.,TGTGCCTGGCTAGAACGCTCTGGAAACACCATATATTTT,CAWLERSGNTIYF
TRBV28,TRBJ1-1,.,.,TGTGCCAGCAGTTTCCCCCCTTGGAAGGGAGGGGAAGACACTGAAGCTTTCTTT,CASSFPPWKGGEDTEAFF
TRBV18,TRBJ2-1,.,TRBD1,TGTGCCAGCTCCGGGACAGACAATGAGCAGTTCTTC,CASSGTDNEQFF
TRBV5-6,TRBJ2-7,.,.,TGTGCCAGCAGCTTATTAACCAGGGGTATGAGGGAGCAGTACTTC,CASSLLTRGMREQYF
TRBV7-9,TRBJ2-5,.,TRBD2,TGTGCCAGCAGCATACGAGCCGGGACTAGCGGGGGCGAGACCCAGTACTTC,CASSIRAGTSGGETQYF
TRBV15,TRBJ1-5,.,.,TGTGCCACCAGCAGAGAAGGGGCTGGTCAGCCCCAGCATTTT,CATSREGAGQPQHF
TRBV10-3,TRBJ1-4,.,.,TGTGCCATCAGTCTCGGGGGCACTAATGAAAAACTGTTTTTT,CAISLGGTNEKLFF
TRBV5-1,TRBJ1-3,.,.,TGCGCCAGCAGCTCCAAACCGGGGAGGGAGAACACCATATATTTT,CASSSKPGRENTIYF
TRBV18,TRBJ1-5,.,.,TGTGCCAGCTCACCGGGGGGGGATCAGCCCCAGCATTTT,CASSPGGDQPQHF
TRBV5-1,TRBJ2-3,once,.,TGCGCCAGCAGCTTCACAGATACGCAGTATTTT,CASSFTDTQYF
TRBV5-4,TRBJ1-1,.,TRBD1,TGTGCCAGCAGCTCGGCAGGGGGGCTCCGAGCTTTCTTT,CASSSAGGLRAFF
TRBV27,TRBJ1-1,.,.,TGTGCCAGCATCCTCCCGGACATTCAGATAGGGACTGAAGCTTTCTTT,CASILPDIQIGTEAFF
TRBV7-2,TRBJ1-1,.,.,TGTGCCAGCAGCTTAGATAAGGGCAGGGTGAGGACTGAAGCTTTCTTT,CASSLDKGRVRTEAFF
TRBV29-1,TRBJ2-5,.,TRBD1,TGCAGCGTTATATCCGGGACAGGGAAATTGGAGACCCAGTACTTC,CSVISGTGKLETQYF
TRBV6-1,TRBJ1-6,.,.,TGTGCCAGCAACCCAGGAGGCAGCGGTAATTCACCCCTCCACTTT,CASNPGGSGNSPLHF
TRBV5-1,TRBJ1-6,.,TRBD1,TGCGCCAGCAGTCCCAGGGGGCAGGATAATTCACCCCTCCACTTT,CASSPRGQDNSPLHF
TRBV15,TRBJ2-1,.,TRBD1,TGTGCCACCAGCAGAGGACAGGGGTACAATGAGCAGTTCTTC,CATSRGQGYNEQFF
TRBV19,TRBJ2-3,.,TRBD2,TGTGCCAGTAGTGTACTAGCGACAGATACGCAGTATTTT,CASSVLATDTQYF
TRBV5-1,TRBJ1-4,.,.,TGCGCCAGCAGCTTTGGATATCCGAATGAAAAACTGTTTTTT,CASSFGYPNEKLFF
TRBV5-1,TRBJ1-5,.,.,TGCGCCAGCAGCTGTGACAGAACCTGTCAGCCCCAGCATTTT,CASSCDRTCQPQHF
TRBV7-9,TRBJ2-7,.,.,TGTGCCAGCAGCCCGCCTACATCGAGCTCCTACGAGCAGTACTTC,CASSPPTSSSYEQYF
TRBV13,TRBJ1-3,.,.,TGTGCCAGCAGCCAAAACGGCTGGGACACCACTTTCTCTGGAAACACCATATATTTT,CASSQNGWDTTFSGNTIYF
TRBV18,TRBJ1-6,once,.,TGTGCCAGCTCACCGGGGGAGGGTTCACCCCTCCACTTT,CASSPGEGSPLHF
TRBV30,TRBJ2-2,.,.,TGTGCCTGGAGATTAAGCGGTTCCTACACCGGGGAGCTGTTTTTT,CAWRLSGSYTGELFF
TRBV6-1,TRBJ1-2,.,.,TGTGCCAGCAGAACAGGGTGGGACTATGGCTACACCTTC,CASRTGWDYGYTF
TRBV6-1,TRBJ2-7,.,.,TGTGCCAGCAGTGAAGCGCAGAAGCGCTCCTACGAGCAGTACTTC,CASSEAQKRSYEQYF
TRBV10-2,TRBJ1-1,.,.,TGCGCCAGCAGACAGGTCAACACTGAAGCTTTCTTT,CASRQVNTEAFF